Listed below are T cell receptor beta chains from one sample, sequenced in a study of blood T cell repertoires in COVID-19. Measured with immunoSEQ multiplex PCR; TCRdb has only the in-frame clones, and not every one. The top ten clones hold approximately 8% of a sample with about 160,000 clones, about 74% of them seen once. The sample taken for sequencing was peripheral blood. Receptor source: a man aged 55 to 70 with acute or convalescent COVID-19. Each CDR3 is given with its conserved first and last residue. Fields, in order: J gene, clone size, V gene, D gene, CDR3 DNA, CDR3 protein. D genes are given only for firm matches. Part of the rows lack a size; the others show once, few, many or a class for expanded clones.

j_gene: TRBJ1-2; abundance: -; v_gene: TRBV10-3; d_gene: TRBD1; CDR3nt: TGTGCCATCAGAACCGGGACAGGGGTCGGCTACACCTTC; CDR3aa: CAIRTGTGVGYTF
j_gene: TRBJ1-2; abundance: -; v_gene: TRBV15; d_gene: -; CDR3nt: TGTGCCACCAGCAGAGATCAGGGCCGCTATGGCTACACCTTC; CDR3aa: CATSRDQGRYGYTF
j_gene: TRBJ1-2; abundance: medium-sized; v_gene: TRBV21-1; d_gene: -; CDR3nt: TGTGCCAGCACTCTAATCCGACAGGGGGCTGACGGCTACACCTTC; CDR3aa: CASTLIRQGADGYTF
j_gene: TRBJ2-2; abundance: -; v_gene: TRBV19; d_gene: TRBD1; CDR3nt: TGTGCCAGTAGCTCCGGGACAGGGGCCACCGGGGAGCTGTTTTTT; CDR3aa: CASSSGTGATGELFF
j_gene: TRBJ1-2; abundance: -; v_gene: TRBV28; d_gene: TRBD1; CDR3nt: TGTGCCAGCTCGACACAGGGGTTTGGCTACACCTTC; CDR3aa: CASSTQGFGYTF
j_gene: TRBJ1-3; abundance: once; v_gene: TRBV6-5; d_gene: -; CDR3nt: TGTGCCAGCAGTTACGGGGGGGCGTCTGGAAACACCATATATTTT; CDR3aa: CASSYGGASGNTIYF
j_gene: TRBJ1-1; abundance: -; v_gene: TRBV6-5; d_gene: TRBD1; CDR3nt: TGTGCCAGCATCGAACGGACAGGGCGAACTGAAGCTTTCTTT; CDR3aa: CASIERTGRTEAFF
j_gene: TRBJ1-2; abundance: -; v_gene: TRBV6-2/TRBV6-3; d_gene: -; CDR3nt: TGTGCCAGCAGTCCGATCGACAGAGAGCAGGGGCATGGCTACACCTTC; CDR3aa: CASSPIDREQGHGYTF
j_gene: TRBJ1-1; abundance: once; v_gene: TRBV10-2; d_gene: TRBD1; CDR3nt: TGCGCCAGCATAGGACCGGGACAGGTTAGTGAGGACACTGAAGCTTTCTTT; CDR3aa: CASIGPGQVSEDTEAFF
j_gene: TRBJ2-1; abundance: -; v_gene: TRBV18; d_gene: -; CDR3nt: TGTGCCAGCTCACCGGACTCGACCAATGAGCAGTTCTTC; CDR3aa: CASSPDSTNEQFF
j_gene: TRBJ1-2; abundance: -; v_gene: TRBV5-4; d_gene: TRBD1; CDR3nt: TGTGCCAGCAGGCCACAGGGGGACTATGGCTACACCTTC; CDR3aa: CASRPQGDYGYTF
j_gene: TRBJ2-7; abundance: few; v_gene: TRBV11-2; d_gene: -; CDR3nt: TGTGCCAGCAGCTTAATTGGTGGCGGGGGCCCTCCTTCTTACGAGCAGTACTTC; CDR3aa: CASSLIGGGGPPSYEQYF
j_gene: TRBJ2-5; abundance: few; v_gene: TRBV4-2; d_gene: TRBD2; CDR3nt: TGTGCCAGCAGCCAAGCTGCGAACAGCGGGGGTCAAGAGACCCAGTACTTC; CDR3aa: CASSQAANSGGQETQYF
j_gene: TRBJ1-6; abundance: once; v_gene: TRBV9; d_gene: TRBD1; CDR3nt: TGTGCCAGCAGCGCCAGAGCCGGGACAGCCAATTCACCCCTCCACTTT; CDR3aa: CASSARAGTANSPLHF
j_gene: TRBJ2-7; abundance: once; v_gene: TRBV5-8; d_gene: -; CDR3nt: TGTGCCAGCAGCTTGGAGGCAGGGTCCAACGAGCAGTACTTC; CDR3aa: CASSLEAGSNEQYF
j_gene: TRBJ1-2; abundance: -; v_gene: TRBV10-3; d_gene: -; CDR3nt: TGTGCCATCAGTGAGTCGTCGCCAGGATCAGCTAACTATGGCTACACCTTC; CDR3aa: CAISESSPGSANYGYTF
j_gene: TRBJ1-2; abundance: -; v_gene: TRBV6-1; d_gene: TRBD1; CDR3nt: TGTGCCAGCAGTGAATCGAGGACAGGCACCTATGGCTACACCTTC; CDR3aa: CASSESRTGTYGYTF
j_gene: TRBJ1-1; abundance: -; v_gene: TRBV5-4; d_gene: -; CDR3nt: TGTGCCAGCAGCTCTAGGACGGGGACTGAAGCTTTCTTT; CDR3aa: CASSSRTGTEAFF
j_gene: TRBJ2-1; abundance: -; v_gene: TRBV25-1; d_gene: TRBD1; CDR3nt: TGTGCCAGCAGTCCAAACTCCGACAGGGCCACCTACAATGAGCAGTTCTTC; CDR3aa: CASSPNSDRATYNEQFF
j_gene: TRBJ1-2; abundance: -; v_gene: TRBV6-6; d_gene: TRBD1; CDR3nt: TGTGCCAGCAAGACAGGGTCGAATGGCTACACCTTC; CDR3aa: CASKTGSNGYTF
j_gene: TRBJ2-1; abundance: -; v_gene: TRBV29-1; d_gene: TRBD1; CDR3nt: TGCAGCGTTGAAGATGGGGACAGGGGGAAGGCCAATGAGCAGTTCTTC; CDR3aa: CSVEDGDRGKANEQFF
j_gene: TRBJ2-2; abundance: once; v_gene: TRBV10-2; d_gene: TRBD2; CDR3nt: TGCGCCAGCAGTGATAGTGCTAGCGGGGACACCGGGGAGCTGTTTTTT; CDR3aa: CASSDSASGDTGELFF
j_gene: TRBJ2-6; abundance: -; v_gene: TRBV14; d_gene: -; CDR3nt: TGTGCCAGCAGCTCTACAGGGCGAGGGGCTGGGGCCAACGTCCTGACTTTC; CDR3aa: CASSSTGRGAGANVLTF
j_gene: TRBJ1-1; abundance: -; v_gene: TRBV19; d_gene: TRBD1; CDR3nt: TGTGCCAGTAGTATAGATCTGACAGGGCGTACTGAAGCTTTCTTT; CDR3aa: CASSIDLTGRTEAFF
j_gene: TRBJ1-2; abundance: -; v_gene: TRBV7-9; d_gene: -; CDR3nt: TGTGCCAGCAGTCCGGACAACCTCTATGGCTACACCTTC; CDR3aa: CASSPDNLYGYTF
j_gene: TRBJ1-1; abundance: -; v_gene: TRBV10-3; d_gene: -; CDR3nt: TGTGCCATCAGTGAGCCATTGGCCGACAGGAACACTGAAGCTTTCTTT; CDR3aa: CAISEPLADRNTEAFF